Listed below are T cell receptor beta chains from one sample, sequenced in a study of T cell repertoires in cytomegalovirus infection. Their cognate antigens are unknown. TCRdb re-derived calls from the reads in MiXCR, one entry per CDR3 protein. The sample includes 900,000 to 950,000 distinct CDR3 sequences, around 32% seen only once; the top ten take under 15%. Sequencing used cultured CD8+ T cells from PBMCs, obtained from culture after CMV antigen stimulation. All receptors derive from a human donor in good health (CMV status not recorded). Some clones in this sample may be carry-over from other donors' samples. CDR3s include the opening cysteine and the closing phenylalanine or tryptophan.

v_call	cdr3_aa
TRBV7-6	CASSPRPGQGETDTQYF
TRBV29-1	CSVEDTGRDNYGYTF
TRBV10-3	CAISESEGSGYTF
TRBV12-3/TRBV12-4	CASTGGLGANVLTF
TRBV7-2	CASSPVAVPPTDTQYF
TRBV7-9	CASTQKGGRWVPETQYF
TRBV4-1	CASSQSAVGPGDTQYF
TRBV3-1	CASSQPLAGGTYEQYF
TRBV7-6	CASSFGGRGGENIQYF
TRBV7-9	CASSWQRLGSGANVLTF
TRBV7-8	CASSLWTGVTEAFF
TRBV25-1	CASSELLVGPNYHNTEAFF
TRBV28	CASSFINYGYTF
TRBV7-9	CASTPGGRETQYF
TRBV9	CASSGIGEQFF
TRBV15	CATSSGGPGQGNYGYTF
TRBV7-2	CASSLVRVTGELFF
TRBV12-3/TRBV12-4	CASSFASGGVETQYF
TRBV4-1	CASSQDRRANYGYTF
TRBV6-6	CASSYTLLEGYTF
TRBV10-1	CASSESRDPRNTQYF
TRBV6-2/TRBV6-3	CASSWVSESNQPQHF
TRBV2	CAMGGANTGELFF
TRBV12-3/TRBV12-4	CASTTSPKNIQYF
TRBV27	CASSLSSDRGSSYGYTF
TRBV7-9	CASSFDWEYEQYF
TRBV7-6	CASSLGPGGGPFADTQYF